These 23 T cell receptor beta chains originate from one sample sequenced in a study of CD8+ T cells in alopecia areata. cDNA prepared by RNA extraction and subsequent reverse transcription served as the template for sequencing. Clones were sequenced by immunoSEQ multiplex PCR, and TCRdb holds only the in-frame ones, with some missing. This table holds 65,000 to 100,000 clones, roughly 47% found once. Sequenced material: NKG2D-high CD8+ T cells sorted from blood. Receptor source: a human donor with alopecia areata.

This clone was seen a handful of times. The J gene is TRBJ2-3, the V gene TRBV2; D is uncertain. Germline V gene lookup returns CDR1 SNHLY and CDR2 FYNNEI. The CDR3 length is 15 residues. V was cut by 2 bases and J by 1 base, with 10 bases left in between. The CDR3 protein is CASSERTTGTDTQYF. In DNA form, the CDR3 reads TGTGCCAGCAGTGAACGGACGACCGGCACAGATACGCAGTATTTT. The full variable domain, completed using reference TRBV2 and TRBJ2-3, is EPEVTQTPSHQVTQMGQEVILRCVPISNHLYFYWYRQILGQKVEFLVSFYNNEISEKSEIFDDQFSVERPDGSNFTLKIRSTKLEDSAMYFCASSERTTGTDTQYFGPGTRLTVL.

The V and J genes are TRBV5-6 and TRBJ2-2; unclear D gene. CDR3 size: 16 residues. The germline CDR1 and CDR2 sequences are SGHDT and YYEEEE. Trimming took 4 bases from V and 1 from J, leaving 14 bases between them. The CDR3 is CASSKEDDLNTGELFF. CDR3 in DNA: TGTGCCAGCAGCAAAGAGGACGATCTGAACACCGGGGAGCTGTTTTTT.

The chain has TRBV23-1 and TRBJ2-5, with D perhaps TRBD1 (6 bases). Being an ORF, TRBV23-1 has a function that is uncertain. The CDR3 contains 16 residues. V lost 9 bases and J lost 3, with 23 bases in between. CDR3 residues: CARDGRGQNPKETQYF. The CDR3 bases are TGCGCCAGGGACGGACGAGGACAGAACCCAAAAGAGACCCAGTACTTC.

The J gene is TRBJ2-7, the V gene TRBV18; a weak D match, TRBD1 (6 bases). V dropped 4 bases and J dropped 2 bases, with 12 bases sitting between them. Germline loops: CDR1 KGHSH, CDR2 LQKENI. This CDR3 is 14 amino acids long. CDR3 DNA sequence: TGTGCCAGCTCACGAGACAGGATCCCCTACGAGCAGTACTTC. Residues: CASSRDRIPYEQYF.

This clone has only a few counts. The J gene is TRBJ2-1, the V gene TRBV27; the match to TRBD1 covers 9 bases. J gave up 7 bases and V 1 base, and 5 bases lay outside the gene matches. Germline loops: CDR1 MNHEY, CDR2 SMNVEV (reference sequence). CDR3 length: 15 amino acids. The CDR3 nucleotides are TGTGCCAGCAGTTTATTCACAGGGGGCCTAAATGAGCAGTTCTTC. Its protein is CASSLFTGGLNEQFF.

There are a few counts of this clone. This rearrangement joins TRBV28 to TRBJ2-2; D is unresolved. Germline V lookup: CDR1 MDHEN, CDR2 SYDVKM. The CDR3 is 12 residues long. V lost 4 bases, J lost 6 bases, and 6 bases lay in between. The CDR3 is CASSSLSGELFF. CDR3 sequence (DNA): TGTGCCAGCAGTTCACTCTCCGGGGAGCTGTTTTTT.

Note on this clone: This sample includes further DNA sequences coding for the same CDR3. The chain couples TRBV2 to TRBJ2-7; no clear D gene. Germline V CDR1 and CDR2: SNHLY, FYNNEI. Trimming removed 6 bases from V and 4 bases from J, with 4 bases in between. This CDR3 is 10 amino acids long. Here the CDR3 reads CASREYEQYF. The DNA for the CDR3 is TGTGCCAGCAGGGAGTACGAGCAGTACTTC.

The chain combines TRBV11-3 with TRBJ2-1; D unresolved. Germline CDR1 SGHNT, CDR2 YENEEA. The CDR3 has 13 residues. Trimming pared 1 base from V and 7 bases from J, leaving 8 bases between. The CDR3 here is CASSLGLANEQFF. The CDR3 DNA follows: TGTGCCAGCAGCTTAGGACTGGCGAATGAGCAGTTCTTC. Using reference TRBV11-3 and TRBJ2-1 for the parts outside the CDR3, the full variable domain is EAGVVQSPRYKIIEKKQPVAFWCNPISGHNTLYWYLQNLGQGPELLIRYENEEAVDDSQLPKDRFSAERLKGVDSTLKIQPAELGDSAVYLCASSLGLANEQFFGPGTRLTVL.

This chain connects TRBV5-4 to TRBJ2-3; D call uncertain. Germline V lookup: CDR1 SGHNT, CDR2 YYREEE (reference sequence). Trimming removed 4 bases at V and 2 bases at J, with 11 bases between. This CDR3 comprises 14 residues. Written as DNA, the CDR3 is TGTGCCAGCAGCCCGGTGGAGTACACAGATACGCAGTATTTT. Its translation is CASSPVEYTDTQYF.

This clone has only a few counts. CDR3 sequence: CASSIDLAKNIQYF. Written as DNA, the CDR3 is TGTGCCAGCAGCATCGACCTAGCCAAAAACATTCAGTACTTC. The chain couples TRBV9 to TRBJ2-4; D ambiguous. There are 14 residues in the CDR3. V dropped 4 bases and J dropped 0 bases, with 8 bases sitting between them. The V gene's germline CDR1 is SGDLS and CDR2 YYNGEE.

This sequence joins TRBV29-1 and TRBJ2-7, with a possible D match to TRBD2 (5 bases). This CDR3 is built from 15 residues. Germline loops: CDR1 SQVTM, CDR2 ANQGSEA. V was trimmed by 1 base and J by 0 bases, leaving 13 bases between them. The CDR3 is CSVEVEGWPSYEQYF. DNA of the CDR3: TGCAGCGTTGAAGTCGAGGGTTGGCCCTCCTACGAGCAGTACTTC.

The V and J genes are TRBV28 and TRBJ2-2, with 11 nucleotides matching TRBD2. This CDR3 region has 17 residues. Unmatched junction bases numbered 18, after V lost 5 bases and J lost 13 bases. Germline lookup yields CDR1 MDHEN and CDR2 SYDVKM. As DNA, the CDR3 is TGTGCCAGCAGTACTCGGACTAGCGGGTTCCCGACCATCGGGCTGTTTTTT. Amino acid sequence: CASSTRTSGFPTIGLFF.

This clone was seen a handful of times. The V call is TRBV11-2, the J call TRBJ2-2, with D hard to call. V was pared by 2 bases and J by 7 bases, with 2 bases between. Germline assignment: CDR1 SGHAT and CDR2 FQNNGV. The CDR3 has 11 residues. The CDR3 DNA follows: TGTGCCAGCAGCTTATTCGGGGAGCTGTTTTTT. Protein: CASSLFGELFF. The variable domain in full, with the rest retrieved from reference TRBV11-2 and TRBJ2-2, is EAGVAQSPRYKIIEKRQSVAFWCNPISGHATLYWYQQILGQGPKLLIQFQNNGVVDDSQLPKDRFSAERLKGVDSTLKIQPAKLEDSAVYLCASSLFGELFFGEGSRLTVL.

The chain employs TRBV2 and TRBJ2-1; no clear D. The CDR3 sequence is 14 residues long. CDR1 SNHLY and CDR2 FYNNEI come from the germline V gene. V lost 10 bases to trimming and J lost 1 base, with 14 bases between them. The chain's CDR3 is CAISLGDSYNEQFF. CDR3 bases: TGTGCCATCAGCCTTGGGGATTCCTACAATGAGCAGTTCTTC.

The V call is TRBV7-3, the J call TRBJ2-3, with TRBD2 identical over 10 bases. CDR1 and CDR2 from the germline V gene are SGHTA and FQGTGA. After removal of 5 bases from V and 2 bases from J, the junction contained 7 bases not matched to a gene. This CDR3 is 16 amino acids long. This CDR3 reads CASSPGTSANTDTQYF. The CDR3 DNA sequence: TGTGCCAGCAGCCCCGGGACTAGCGCTAACACAGATACGCAGTATTTT.

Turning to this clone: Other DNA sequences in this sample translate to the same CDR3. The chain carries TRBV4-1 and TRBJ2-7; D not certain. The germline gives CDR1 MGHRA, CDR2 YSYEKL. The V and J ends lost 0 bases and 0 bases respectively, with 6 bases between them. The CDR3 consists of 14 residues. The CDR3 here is CASSQDPSSYEQYF. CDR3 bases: TGCGCCAGCAGCCAAGACCCGAGCTCCTACGAGCAGTACTTC.

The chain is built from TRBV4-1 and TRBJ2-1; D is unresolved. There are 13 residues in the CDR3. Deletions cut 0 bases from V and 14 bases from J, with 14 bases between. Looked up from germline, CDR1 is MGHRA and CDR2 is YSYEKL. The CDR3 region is CASSQDMTIPEFF. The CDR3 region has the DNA TGCGCCAGCAGCCAAGATATGACAATTCCAGAGTTCTTC.

This CDR3 reads CASSLGVGTEAFF. The CDR3 nucleotides are TGTGCCAGCAGTTTAGGGGTGGGAACTGAAGCTTTCTTT. The rearrangement joins TRBV27 to TRBJ1-1; D remains unclear. The germline V gene encodes CDR1 MNHEY and CDR2 SMNVEV (reference sequence). This CDR3 comprises 13 residues. V was cut by 2 bases and J by 5 bases, with 9 bases left in between.

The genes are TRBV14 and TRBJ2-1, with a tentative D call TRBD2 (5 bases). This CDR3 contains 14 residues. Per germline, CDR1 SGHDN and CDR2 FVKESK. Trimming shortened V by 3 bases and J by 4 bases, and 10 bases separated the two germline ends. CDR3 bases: TGTGCCAGCAGCCAGGGCGCGGGTTACAATGAGCAGTTCTTC. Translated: CASSQGAGYNEQFF.

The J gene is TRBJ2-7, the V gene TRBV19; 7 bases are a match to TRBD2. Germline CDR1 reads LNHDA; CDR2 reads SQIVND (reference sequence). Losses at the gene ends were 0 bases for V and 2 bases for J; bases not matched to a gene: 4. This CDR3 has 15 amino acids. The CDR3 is CASSIEAGETYEQYF. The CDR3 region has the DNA TGTGCCAGTAGTATAGAGGCGGGAGAGACCTACGAGCAGTACTTC.

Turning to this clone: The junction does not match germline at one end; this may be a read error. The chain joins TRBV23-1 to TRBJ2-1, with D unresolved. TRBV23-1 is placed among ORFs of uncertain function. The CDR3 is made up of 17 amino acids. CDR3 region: CASSKSRLKSLHNEQFF. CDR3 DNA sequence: TGCGCCAGCAGTAAATCCCGGCTCAAATCCCTCCACAATGAGCAGTTCTTC.

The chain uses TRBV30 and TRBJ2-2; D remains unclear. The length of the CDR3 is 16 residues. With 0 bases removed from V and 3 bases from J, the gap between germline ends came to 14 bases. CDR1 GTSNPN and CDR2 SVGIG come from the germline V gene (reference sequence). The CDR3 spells CAWSVGARRYTGELFF. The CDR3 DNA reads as TGTGCCTGGAGTGTAGGAGCCAGGAGATACACCGGGGAGCTGTTTTTT.

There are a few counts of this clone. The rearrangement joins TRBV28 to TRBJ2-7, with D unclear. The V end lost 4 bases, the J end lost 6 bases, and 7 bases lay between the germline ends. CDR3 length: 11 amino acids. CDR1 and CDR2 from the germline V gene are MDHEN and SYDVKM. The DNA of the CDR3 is TGTGCCAGCAGTTCCCTTACCGAGCAGTACTTC. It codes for CASSSLTEQYF.